Below, 21 T cell receptor beta chains from the same sample are listed, as sequenced in a study of blood T cells in healthy people across ages. A J-beta primer mix and a sample-barcoded 5' primer were used in a second PCR of roughly 6 to 12 cycles. TCRdb called the 5' RACE reads again in MiXCR, with one record for every CDR3 protein. This sample yields about 800,000 distinct CDR3 sequences, of which roughly 25% are seen a single time; approximately 4% belongs to the top ten. Another study also made use of these data, one on T cells of mothers and their children.

Material: blood. Receptors were obtained from a boy aged 10-17 years in good health.

The chain is built from TRBV6-2 or TRBV6-3 and TRBJ2-7; D perhaps matches TRBD2 (6 bases). The CDR3 sequence is 12 residues long. Trimming cost V 9 bases and J 7 bases, with 16 bases left between them. Germline V gene data show CDR1 as MNHEY and CDR2 as SVGEGT. The CDR3 DNA reads as TGTGCCAGTGGGGACTTCCCCTGGGAGCAGTACTTC. This sequence encodes CASGDFPWEQYF.

This clonotype was observed a handful of times. The V gene is TRBV27, the J gene TRBJ2-7; TRBD1 matches 12 bases. This CDR3 comprises 12 residues. J gave up 5 bases and V 10 bases, and 3 bases lay outside the gene matches. Per the germline V gene, CDR1 is MNHEY and CDR2 is SMNVEV (reference sequence). The CDR3 protein is CATRDRGHEQYF. CDR3 in DNA: TGTGCCACCAGGGACAGGGGGCACGAGCAGTACTTC.

The genes are TRBV12-3 or TRBV12-4 and TRBJ2-3; D could derive from TRBD1 or TRBD2 (5 bases each). V gave up 8 bases and J gave up 2 bases, with 14 bases separating them. This CDR3 spans 14 amino acids. The CDR3 DNA sequence: TGTGCCAGCGGGGGAGCGGCCCTCACAGATACGCAGTATTTT. Its translation: CASGGAALTDTQYF.

The CDR3 nucleotides are TGCAGCGTTGGGGGGACAGGGGGAATTGAAGCTTTCTTT. This translates into CSVGGTGGIEAFF. The chain joins TRBV29-1 to TRBJ1-1; 11 bases agree with TRBD1. This CDR3 is built from 13 residues. The germline V gene has CDR1 SQVTM and CDR2 ANQGSEA. V was pared by 4 bases and J by 7 bases, with 5 bases of the junction left unmatched.

The chain couples TRBV9 to TRBJ1-2; the D gene is possibly TRBD1 (5 bases). V lost 3 bases to trimming and J lost 3 bases, with 9 bases between them. The CDR3 runs 13 residues. CDR1 and CDR2 (germline): SGDLS, YYNGEE. CDR3 bases: TGTGCCAGCAGCGGCGACAGTTACTATGGCTACACCTTC. This codes for CASSGDSYYGYTF.

This clonotype showed up just a few times. This sequence joins TRBV21-1 and TRBJ2-1. TRBV21-1 is listed as a pseudogene. The CDR3 is 10 residues long. Here the CDR3 DNA reads TGTGCCAGCATCAGGAGTGAGCAGTTCTTC. Residues: CASIRSEQFF.

The table lists this clonotype with a few counts. The CDR3 DNA sequence: TGTGCCAGCAGTGATCTGGTAGAGACCCAGTACTTC. Residues: CASSDLVETQYF. The chain employs TRBV28 and TRBJ2-5; D not resolved. The CDR3 length is 12 residues. CDR1 and CDR2 from the germline V gene are MDHEN and SYDVKM. Trimming took off 5 bases at V and 4 bases at J, with 8 bases between the two ends.

The genes are TRBV2 and TRBJ2-1, with D possibly TRBD2 on 6 matching bases. The V gene's germline CDR1 is SNHLY and CDR2 FYNNEI. The V end was cut by 5 bases, the J end by 6 bases, with 14 bases between. This CDR3 spans 14 amino acids. This chain's CDR3 is CASSLTSWSNEQFF. Written as DNA, the CDR3 is TGTGCCAGCAGTTTGACTAGTTGGTCCAATGAGCAGTTCTTC.

In this sample, this clonotype turned up a few times. The gene calls are TRBV12-3 or TRBV12-4 and TRBJ2-2; 8 nucleotides align to TRBD1. The length of the CDR3 is 12 residues. Trimming cost V 7 bases and J 6 bases; bases outside gene matches: 1. CDR3 coding DNA: TGTGCCAGCACACAGGGGGCCGGGGAGCTGTTTTTT. Amino acid sequence: CASTQGAGELFF.

The chain couples TRBV6-5 to TRBJ1-2; D possibly corresponds to TRBD1 (5 bases). The V end was cut by 4 bases, the J end by 6 bases, with 15 bases between. The CDR3 runs to 14 residues. The germline CDR1 and CDR2 sequences are MNHEY and SVGAGI. The CDR3 DNA is TGTGCCAGCAGTTTAGACACCGCGGGGGATGGCTACACCTTC. Protein sequence: CASSLDTAGDGYTF.

The gene calls are TRBV5-6 and TRBJ2-7; D is perhaps TRBD1 (6 bases). V was cut by 4 bases and J by 8 bases, with 31 bases left in between. CDR1 and CDR2 (germline): SGHDT, YYEEEE. The CDR3 extends over 18 amino acids. CDR3 sequence (DNA): TGTGCCAGCAGCAGAAGCAACAGGGCATCTTTCCCATTTTACCAGCAGTACTTC. Translation gives CASSRSNRASFPFYQQYF.

This clonotype has a count of ten or more. The gene calls are TRBV18 and TRBJ2-7, with no clear D. Between the trimmed V and J ends, which lost 0 bases and 0 bases, there was a span of 3 bases. This CDR3 has 13 residues. Germline V lookup: CDR1 KGHSH, CDR2 LQKENI. The CDR3 bases are TGTGCCAGCTCACCACCGTACTCCTACGAGCAGTACTTC. Amino acid sequence: CASSPPYSYEQYF.

This sequence joins TRBV7-9 and TRBJ1-4, with 10 bases identical to TRBD1. The CDR3 is 14 residues long. Germline CDR1 is SEHNR and CDR2 is FQNEAQ (reference sequence). V was clipped by 6 bases and J by 8 bases; unmatched bases: 6. CDR3 nucleotide sequence: TGTGCCAGCAGTTTCCGGGGACAGGGGGAAAAACTGTTTTTT. Translated: CASSFRGQGEKLFF. The variable domain in full, completed from reference TRBV7-9 and TRBJ1-4, reads DTGVSQNPRHKITKRGQNVTFRCDPISEHNRLYWYRQTLGQGPEFLTYFQNEAQLEKSRLLSDRFSAERPKGSFSTLEIQRTEQGDSAMYLCASSFRGQGEKLFFGSGTQLSVL.

There are many counts of this clonotype. The chain employs TRBV12-3 or TRBV12-4 and TRBJ1-5; D not certain. V was clipped by 3 bases and J by 7 bases, with 4 bases between them. This CDR3 is 11 amino acids long. CDR3 bases: TGTGCCAGCAGTTTCGGGCAGCCCCAGCATTTT. This translates into CASSFGQPQHF.

V is TRBV11-2 and J is TRBJ2-7, with D perhaps matching TRBD2 (5 bases). The CDR3 is made up of 14 amino acids. Germline CDR1 reads SGHAT; CDR2 reads FQNNGV. Trimming took 0 bases from V and 7 from J, leaving 13 bases between them. CDR3 sequence: CASSLDRVAKEQYF. The CDR3 nucleotides read TGTGCCAGCAGCTTAGATCGGGTAGCGAAAGAGCAGTACTTC.

This clonotype was counted only a few times. This sequence joins TRBV27 and TRBJ2-7, with D tentatively TRBD1 (6 bases). Germline V gives CDR1 MNHEY, CDR2 SMNVEV (reference sequence). Between the trimmed V and J ends, which lost 3 bases and 1 base, there was a span of 13 bases. This CDR3 spans 15 amino acids. CDR3 loop: CASSFGAGASYEQYF. The CDR3 DNA follows: TGTGCCAGCAGTTTTGGGGCAGGGGCTTCCTACGAGCAGTACTTC.

The chain has TRBV18 and TRBJ2-7; 9 bases align to TRBD1. Per the germline V gene, CDR1 is KGHSH and CDR2 is LQKENI. V gave up 5 bases and J gave up 2 bases; unmatched junction bases: 7. This CDR3 spans 15 amino acids. CDR3 DNA: TGTGCCAGCTCATTAGACAGGGGGTGGCCCTACGAGCAGTACTTC. Protein: CASSLDRGWPYEQYF.

This clonotype was observed a few times. The chain recombines TRBV5-5 with TRBJ2-3; D may correspond to TRBD1 or TRBD2 (5 bases each). The germline gives CDR1 SGHKS, CDR2 YYEKEE (reference sequence). This CDR3 region has 15 residues. The V end lost 2 bases, the J end lost 0 bases, and 10 bases lay between the germline ends. CDR3 sequence: CASSLQWGSTDTQYF. The CDR3 region has the DNA TGTGCCAGCAGCTTACAATGGGGGAGCACAGATACGCAGTATTTT.

The chain has TRBV6-1 and TRBJ1-5, with D hard to call. Germline V gives CDR1 MNHNS, CDR2 SASEGT. V shed 4 bases and J shed 0 bases, with 7 bases lying between them. This CDR3 is built from 14 residues. As DNA, the CDR3 is TGTGCCAGCAGTGGCCAGTATAGCAATCAGCCCCAGCATTTT. Its protein product is CASSGQYSNQPQHF.

CDR3 sequence: CSTNLLEDGALASTDTQYF. CDR3 DNA sequence: TGCAGCACAAACCTTCTCGAGGACGGCGCGCTAGCTAGCACAGATACGCAGTATTTT. The chain has TRBV29-1 and TRBJ2-3; a weak D match, TRBD2 (5 bases). Trimming took 8 bases from V and 0 from J, leaving 30 bases between them. The CDR3 runs to 19 residues. The V gene's germline CDR1 is SQVTM and CDR2 ANQGSEA.

This clonotype appeared a few times. The chain combines TRBV28 with TRBJ2-5; TRBD2 agrees at 10 bases. Judging by the DNA end, TRBJ2-1 fits better; the J call may be wrong. The CDR3 covers 16 residues. Germline V gives CDR1 MDHEN, CDR2 SYDVKM. CDR3 DNA sequence: TGTGCCAGCAGAGCGGGGGGGACAGCTACCTGGAATGAGCAGTTCTTC. The encoded protein is CASRAGGTATWNEQFF.